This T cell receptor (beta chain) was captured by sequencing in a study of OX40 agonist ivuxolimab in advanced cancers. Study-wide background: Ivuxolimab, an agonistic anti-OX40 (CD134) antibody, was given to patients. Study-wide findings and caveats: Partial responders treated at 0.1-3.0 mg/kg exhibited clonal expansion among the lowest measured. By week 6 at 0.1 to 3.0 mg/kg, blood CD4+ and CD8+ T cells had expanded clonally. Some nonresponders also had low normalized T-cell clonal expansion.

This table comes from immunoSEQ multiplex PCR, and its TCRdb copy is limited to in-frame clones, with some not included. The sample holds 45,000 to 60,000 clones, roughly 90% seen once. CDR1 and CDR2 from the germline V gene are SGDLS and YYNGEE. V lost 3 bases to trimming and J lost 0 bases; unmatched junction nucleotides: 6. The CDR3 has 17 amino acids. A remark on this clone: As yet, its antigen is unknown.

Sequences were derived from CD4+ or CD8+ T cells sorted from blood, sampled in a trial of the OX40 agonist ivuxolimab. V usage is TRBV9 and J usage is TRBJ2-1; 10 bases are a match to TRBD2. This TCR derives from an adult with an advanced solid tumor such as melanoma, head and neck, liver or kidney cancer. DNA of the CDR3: TGTGCCAGCAGCGCCAGGACTAGCGGTAGCTCCTACAATGAGCAGTTCTTC. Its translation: CASSARTSGSSYNEQFF. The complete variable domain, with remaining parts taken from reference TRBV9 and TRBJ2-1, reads DSGVTQTPKHLITATGQRVTLRCSPRSGDLSVYWYQQSLDQGLQFLIQYYNGEERAKGNILERFSAQQFPDLHSELNLSSLELGDSALYFCASSARTSGSSYNEQFFGPGTRLTVL.